This TCR beta chain derives from a study of blood T cell repertoires in COVID-19. Study as a whole: T cells, B-cell-depleted T cells, or PBMCs provided the cDNA or gDNA that served as material.

Unmatched junction bases numbered 8, after V lost 6 bases and J lost 7 bases. Germline V gives CDR1 MNHEY, CDR2 SVGEGT. This CDR3 contains 14 residues. Original data processing: Estimation of nucleated cell counts relied on the amplification of reference gene primers. Method: immunoSEQ multiplex PCR; TCRdb's copy keeps in-frame clones and lacks some. V and J calls and clone size come straight from that table; D and trimming were deduced from the DNA. The table includes roughly 24,000 clones, around 87% detected once. This clonotype originated in a woman between 55 and 75 years old with active COVID-19. The chain employs TRBV6-2 or TRBV6-3 and TRBJ2-1; 8 positions match TRBD1. Specimen: peripheral blood. The CDR3 loop reads CASSPWTGRNEQFF. CDR3 nucleotides: TGTGCCAGCAGCCCTTGGACAGGGAGAAATGAGCAGTTCTTC.